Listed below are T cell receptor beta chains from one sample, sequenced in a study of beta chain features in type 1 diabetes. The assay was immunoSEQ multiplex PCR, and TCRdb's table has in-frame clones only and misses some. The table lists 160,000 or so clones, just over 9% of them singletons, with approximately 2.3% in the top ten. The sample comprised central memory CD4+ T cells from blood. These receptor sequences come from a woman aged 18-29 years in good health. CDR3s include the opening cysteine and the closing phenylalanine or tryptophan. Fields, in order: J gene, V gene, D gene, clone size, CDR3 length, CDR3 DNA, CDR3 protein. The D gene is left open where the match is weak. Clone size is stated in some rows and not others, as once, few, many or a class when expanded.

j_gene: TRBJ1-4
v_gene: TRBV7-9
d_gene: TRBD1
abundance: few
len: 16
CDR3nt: TGTGCCAGCAGCTTGGGACAGGGGAGGGCTAATGAAAAACTGTTTTTT
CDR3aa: CASSLGQGRANEKLFF

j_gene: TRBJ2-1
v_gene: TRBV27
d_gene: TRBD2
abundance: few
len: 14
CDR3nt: TGTGCCAGCAGTTTAAGGACGGGAGGCAATGAGCAGTTCTTC
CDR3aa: CASSLRTGGNEQFF

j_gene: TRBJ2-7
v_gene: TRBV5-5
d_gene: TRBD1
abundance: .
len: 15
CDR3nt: TGTGCCAGCGGGAGAGATTCCGGGACAGCCTACGAGCAGTACTTC
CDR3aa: CASGRDSGTAYEQYF

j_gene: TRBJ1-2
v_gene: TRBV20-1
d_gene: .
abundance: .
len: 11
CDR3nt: TGCAGTGCTACAGGGGTTGGCGGCTACACCTTC
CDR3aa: CSATGVGGYTF

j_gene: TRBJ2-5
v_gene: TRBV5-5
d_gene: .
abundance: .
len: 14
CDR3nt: TGTGCCAGCAGCGCCGGGACGGCGGGGGAGACCCAGTACTTC
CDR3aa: CASSAGTAGETQYF

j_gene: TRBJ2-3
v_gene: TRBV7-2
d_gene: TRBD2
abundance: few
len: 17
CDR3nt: TGTGCCAGCAGCTTAGCGGCTAGCGGGAGTGGAACAGATACGCAGTATTTT
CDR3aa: CASSLAASGSGTDTQYF

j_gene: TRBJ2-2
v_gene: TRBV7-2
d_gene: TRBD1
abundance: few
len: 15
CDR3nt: TGTGCCAGCAGCCTACAGGGGGCGAACACCGGGGAGCTGTTTTTT
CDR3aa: CASSLQGANTGELFF

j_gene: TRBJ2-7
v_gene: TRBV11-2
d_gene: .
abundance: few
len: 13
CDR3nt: TGTGCCAGCAGGACGTTAGGGGGTTACGAGCAGTACTTC
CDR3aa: CASRTLGGYEQYF

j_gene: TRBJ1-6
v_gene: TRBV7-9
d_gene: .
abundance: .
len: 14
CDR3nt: TGTGCCAGCAGCTACGACAGGATAAATTCACCCCTCCACTTT
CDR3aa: CASSYDRINSPLHF

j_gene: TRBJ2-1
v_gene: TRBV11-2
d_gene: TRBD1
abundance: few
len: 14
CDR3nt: TGTGCCAGCACCTTAACAGGGGACAGCGGTGAGCAGTTCTTC
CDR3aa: CASTLTGDSGEQFF

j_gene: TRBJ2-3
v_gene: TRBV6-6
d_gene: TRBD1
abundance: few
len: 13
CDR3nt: TGTGCCAGCAGACCGACAGGGGCAGATACGCAGTATTTT
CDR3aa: CASRPTGADTQYF

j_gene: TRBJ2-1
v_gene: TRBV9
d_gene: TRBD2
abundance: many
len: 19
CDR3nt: TGTGCCAGCAGCGCCGGGACTAGCGGGAGTATTAGACTGTTGGATGAGCAGTTCTTC
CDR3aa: CASSAGTSGSIRLLDEQFF

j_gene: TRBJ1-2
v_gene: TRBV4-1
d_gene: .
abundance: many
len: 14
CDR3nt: TGCGCCAGCAGCCAGGCAGGGACTAACTATGGCTACACCTTC
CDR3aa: CASSQAGTNYGYTF

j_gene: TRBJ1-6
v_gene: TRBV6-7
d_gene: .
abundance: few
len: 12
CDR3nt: TGTGCCTGGCAGGGCGAAGAGTCACCCCTCCACTTT
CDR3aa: CAWQGEESPLHF

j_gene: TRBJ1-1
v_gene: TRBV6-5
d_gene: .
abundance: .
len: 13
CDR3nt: TGTGCCAGCAGACGGACAGATAACACTGAAGCTTTCTTT
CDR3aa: CASRRTDNTEAFF

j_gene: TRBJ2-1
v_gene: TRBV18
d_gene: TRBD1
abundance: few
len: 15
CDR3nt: TGTGCCAGCTCACCCATGGGACAGCGCAACAATGAGCAGTTCTTC
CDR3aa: CASSPMGQRNNEQFF

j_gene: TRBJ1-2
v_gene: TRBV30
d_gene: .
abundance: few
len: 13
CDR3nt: TGTGCCTGGAGTTCCCGGAGGAACTATGGCTACACCTTC
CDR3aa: CAWSSRRNYGYTF

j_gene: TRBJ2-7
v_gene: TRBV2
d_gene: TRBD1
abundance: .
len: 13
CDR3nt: TGTGCCAGCAATTGGCAGGGGGCATACGAGCAGTACTTC
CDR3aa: CASNWQGAYEQYF

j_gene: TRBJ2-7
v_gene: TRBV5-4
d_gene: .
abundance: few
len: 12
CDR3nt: TGTGCCAGCAGCTTGGGCGGGTACGAGCAGTACTTC
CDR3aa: CASSLGGYEQYF

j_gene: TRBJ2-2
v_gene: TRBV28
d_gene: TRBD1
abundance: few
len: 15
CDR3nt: TGTGCCAGCAGCAGTCCCGGGACAGGGTCCGGGGAGCTGTTTTTT
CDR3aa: CASSSPGTGSGELFF

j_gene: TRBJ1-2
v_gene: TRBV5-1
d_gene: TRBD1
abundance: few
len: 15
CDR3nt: TGCGCCAGCAGCTTGGACTCCAGGGGGTCCTATGGCTACACCTTC
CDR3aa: CASSLDSRGSYGYTF

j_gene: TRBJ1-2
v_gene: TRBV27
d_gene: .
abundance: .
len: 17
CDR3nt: TGTGCCAGCAGTTCCGGGGCCTTTGGGGCAGGGGCCCAGGGCTACACCTTC
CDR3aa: CASSSGAFGAGAQGYTF

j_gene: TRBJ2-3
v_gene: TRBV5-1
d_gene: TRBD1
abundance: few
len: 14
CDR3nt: TGCGCCAGCAGCGCCACGTTAGACAGGGGAACGCAGTATTTT
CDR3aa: CASSATLDRGTQYF

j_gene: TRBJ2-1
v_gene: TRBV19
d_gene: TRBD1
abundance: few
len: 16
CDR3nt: TGTGCCAGTAGTATAGTAAGGGACAGGGGTGGGAATGAGCAGTTCTTC
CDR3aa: CASSIVRDRGGNEQFF

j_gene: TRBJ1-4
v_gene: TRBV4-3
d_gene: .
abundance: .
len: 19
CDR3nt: TGCGCCAGCAGCCAAGTCGGGGGGCGAGTGCGAGCAACTAATGAAAAACTGTTTTTT
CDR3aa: CASSQVGGRVRATNEKLFF

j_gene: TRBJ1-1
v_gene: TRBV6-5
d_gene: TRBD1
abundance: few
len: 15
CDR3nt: TGTGCCAGCAGTCTCTACAGGGGCTCGGGCACTGAAGCTTTCTTT
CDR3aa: CASSLYRGSGTEAFF

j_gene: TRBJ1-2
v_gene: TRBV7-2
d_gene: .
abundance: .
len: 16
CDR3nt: TGTGCCAGCAGCTTAGCCGGGTCGCGGAGGGGCTATGGCTACACCTTC
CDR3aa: CASSLAGSRRGYGYTF

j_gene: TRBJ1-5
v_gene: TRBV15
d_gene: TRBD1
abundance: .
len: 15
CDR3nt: TGTGCCACCAGCAGACCGGGACAGGGAAATCAGCCCCAGCATTTT
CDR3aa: CATSRPGQGNQPQHF

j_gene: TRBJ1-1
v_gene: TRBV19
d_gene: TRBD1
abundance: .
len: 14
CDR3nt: TGTGCCAGTAGACCCGGACAGGGAAGCACTGAAGCTTTCTTT
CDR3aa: CASRPGQGSTEAFF

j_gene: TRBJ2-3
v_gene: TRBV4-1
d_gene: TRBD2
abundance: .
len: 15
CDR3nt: TGCGCCAGCAGCCCCTTCGGACTAGACACAGATACGCAGTATTTT
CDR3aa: CASSPFGLDTDTQYF

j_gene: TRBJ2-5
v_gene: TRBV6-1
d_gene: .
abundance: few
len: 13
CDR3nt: TGTGCCAGCAGTGAAGTGGCACAAGAGACCCAGTACTTC
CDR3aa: CASSEVAQETQYF

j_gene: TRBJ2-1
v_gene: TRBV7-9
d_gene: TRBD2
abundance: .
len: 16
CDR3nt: TGTGCCAGCACCCTCATGACTAGCGGGGGGCGGAATGAGCAGTTCTTC
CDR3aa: CASTLMTSGGRNEQFF

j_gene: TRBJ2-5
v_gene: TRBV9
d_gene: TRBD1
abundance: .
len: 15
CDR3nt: TGTGCCAGCAGCTCACTGGGACAGGCTAAAGAGACCCAGTACTTC
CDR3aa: CASSSLGQAKETQYF

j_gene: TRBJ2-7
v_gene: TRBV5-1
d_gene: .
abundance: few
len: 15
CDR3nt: TGCGCCAGCAGCTTGGCAGCGGCCCTCTCCTACGAGCAGTACTTC
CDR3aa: CASSLAAALSYEQYF

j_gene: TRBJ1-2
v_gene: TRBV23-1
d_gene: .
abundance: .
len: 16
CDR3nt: TGCGCCAGCAGTCAATCTCTTGGACAGTTTAACTATGGCTACACCTTC
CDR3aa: CASSQSLGQFNYGYTF

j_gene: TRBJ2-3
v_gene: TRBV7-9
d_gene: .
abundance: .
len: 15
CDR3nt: TGTGCCAGCAGCTTTCAGGGTACTAGCACAGATACGCAGTATTTT
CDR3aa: CASSFQGTSTDTQYF

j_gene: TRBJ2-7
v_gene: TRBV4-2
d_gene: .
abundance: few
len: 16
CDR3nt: TGTGCCAGCAGCAAACAAGGGGGTGGCAGCTCCTACGAGCAGTACTTC
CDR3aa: CASSKQGGGSSYEQYF

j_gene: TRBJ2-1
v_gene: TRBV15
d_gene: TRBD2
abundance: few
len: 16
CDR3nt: TGTGCCACCAGCAGCGGAACCGGGACTAGCGGACGGGAGCAGTTCTTC
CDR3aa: CATSSGTGTSGREQFF

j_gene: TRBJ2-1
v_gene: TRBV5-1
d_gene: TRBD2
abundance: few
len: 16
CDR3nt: TGCGCCAGCAGCTTACTCACTAGCGGGGCGCTCAATGAGCAGTTCTTC
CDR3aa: CASSLLTSGALNEQFF

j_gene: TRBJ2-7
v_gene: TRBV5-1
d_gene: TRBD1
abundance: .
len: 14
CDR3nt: TGCGCCAGCAGCCCGTGGACAGGGTCCTACGAGCAGTACTTC
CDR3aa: CASSPWTGSYEQYF

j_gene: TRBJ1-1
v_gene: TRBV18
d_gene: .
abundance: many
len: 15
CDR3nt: TGTGCCAGCTCACCGGGAGGGACACAGAACACTGAAGCTTTCTTT
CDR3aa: CASSPGGTQNTEAFF

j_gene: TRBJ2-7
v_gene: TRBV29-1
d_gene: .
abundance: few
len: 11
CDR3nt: TGCAGCGTTGGCAGGGCCTACGAGCAGTACTTC
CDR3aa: CSVGRAYEQYF

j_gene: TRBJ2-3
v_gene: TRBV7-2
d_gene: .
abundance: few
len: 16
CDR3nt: TGTGCCAGCAGCCCTCGGGGTGGCGGGAAAACAGATACGCAGTATTTT
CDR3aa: CASSPRGGGKTDTQYF

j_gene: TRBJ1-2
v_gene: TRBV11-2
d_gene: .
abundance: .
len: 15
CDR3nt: TGTGCCAGCAGCTTAGGGGCTGGGGCACAGTATGGCTACACCTTC
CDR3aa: CASSLGAGAQYGYTF

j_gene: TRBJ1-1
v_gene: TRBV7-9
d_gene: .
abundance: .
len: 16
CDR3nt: TGTGCCAGCAGCTCTGCCCTCACCCCGGAGGGAGGCAAGGCTTTCTTT
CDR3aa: CASSSALTPEGGKAFF

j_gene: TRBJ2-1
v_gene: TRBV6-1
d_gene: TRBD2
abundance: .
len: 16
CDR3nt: TGTGCCAGCAGTGAAAACGCGGGGGTGACCTACAATGAGCAGTTCTTC
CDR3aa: CASSENAGVTYNEQFF

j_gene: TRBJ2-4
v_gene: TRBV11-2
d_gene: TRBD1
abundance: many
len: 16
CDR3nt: TGTGCCAGCAGCTTAGGAGGAGAGGGGGCCCAAAACATTCAGTACTTC
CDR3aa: CASSLGGEGAQNIQYF

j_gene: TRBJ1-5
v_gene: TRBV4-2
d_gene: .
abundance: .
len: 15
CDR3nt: TGTGCCAGCAGCCAAGAATTCGTGGGGCGGAGGCCCCAGCATTTT
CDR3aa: CASSQEFVGRRPQHF

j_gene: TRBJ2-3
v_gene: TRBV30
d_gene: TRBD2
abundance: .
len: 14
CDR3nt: TGTGCCTGGACGACTAGCGGGAGAAGAGATACGCAGTATTTT
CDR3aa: CAWTTSGRRDTQYF

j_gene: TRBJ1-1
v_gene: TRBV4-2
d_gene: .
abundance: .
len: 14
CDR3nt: TGTGCCAGCAGCCAAGATGAAGGGGCCACTGAAGCTTTCTTT
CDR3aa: CASSQDEGATEAFF

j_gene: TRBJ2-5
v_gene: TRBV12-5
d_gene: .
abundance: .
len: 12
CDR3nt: TGTGCTAGTGGTTTGGACGTACAGGCCCAGTACTTC
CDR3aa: CASGLDVQAQYF

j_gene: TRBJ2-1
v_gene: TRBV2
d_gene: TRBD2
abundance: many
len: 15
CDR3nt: TGTGCCAGCAGTGAAAGGGTGGCGGGAGTAAATGAGCAGTTCTTC
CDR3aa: CASSERVAGVNEQFF

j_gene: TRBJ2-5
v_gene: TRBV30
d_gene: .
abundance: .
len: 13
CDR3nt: TGTGCCTGGAGTTGGGCCCAAAAAGAGACCCAGTACTTC
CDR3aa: CAWSWAQKETQYF

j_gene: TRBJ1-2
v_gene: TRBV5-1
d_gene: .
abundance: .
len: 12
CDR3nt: TGCGCCAGCAGCTCAGGCACCTATGGCTACACCTTC
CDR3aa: CASSSGTYGYTF

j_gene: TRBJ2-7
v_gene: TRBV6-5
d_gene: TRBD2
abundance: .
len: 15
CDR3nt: TGTGCCAGCAGTTACTCGACGGGAGGAGGCTACGAGCAGTACTTC
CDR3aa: CASSYSTGGGYEQYF

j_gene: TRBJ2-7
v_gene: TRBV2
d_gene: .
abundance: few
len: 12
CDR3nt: TGTGCCACCGCAGGGTCAGGCTACGAGCAGTACTTC
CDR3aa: CATAGSGYEQYF

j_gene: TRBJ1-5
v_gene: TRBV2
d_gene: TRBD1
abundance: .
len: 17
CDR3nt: TGTGCCAGCAGTGCATTTGCGGGACAGAGGCGCAATCAGCCCCAGCATTTT
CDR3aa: CASSAFAGQRRNQPQHF

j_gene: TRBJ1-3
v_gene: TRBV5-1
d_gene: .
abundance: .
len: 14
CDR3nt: TGCGCCAGCAGCCCTGACAGCTCTGGAAACACCATATATTTT
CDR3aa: CASSPDSSGNTIYF

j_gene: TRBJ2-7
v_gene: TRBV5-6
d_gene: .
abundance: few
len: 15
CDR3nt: TGTGCCAGCAGCTTCGTCGGGCGGGCCGCCTACGAGCAGTACTTC
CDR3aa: CASSFVGRAAYEQYF

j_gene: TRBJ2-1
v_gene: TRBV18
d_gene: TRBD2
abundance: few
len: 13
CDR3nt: TGTGCCAGCTCACAAGCAACGGGGGGTGAGCAGTTCTTC
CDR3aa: CASSQATGGEQFF